This TCR beta chain was identified during a study of control samples from healthy donors and cancer patients. This CDR3 has 13 amino acids. Trimming pared 9 bases from V and 4 bases from J, leaving 15 bases between. Assay used: immunoSEQ multiplex PCR; TCRdb lists only in-frame clones, some missing. The data contain around 33,000 clones, about 85% of them singletons. The TCR was taken from a woman aged 40-49 years with lung cancer. The rearrangement joins TRBV12-3 or TRBV12-4 to TRBJ1-2; TRBD1 is a possible D gene (5 bases). Source material: PBMCs. The DNA for the CDR3 is TGTGCCAGTTTAGGGGAACGGGGCTATGGCTACACCTTC. Translated: CASLGERGYGYTF.